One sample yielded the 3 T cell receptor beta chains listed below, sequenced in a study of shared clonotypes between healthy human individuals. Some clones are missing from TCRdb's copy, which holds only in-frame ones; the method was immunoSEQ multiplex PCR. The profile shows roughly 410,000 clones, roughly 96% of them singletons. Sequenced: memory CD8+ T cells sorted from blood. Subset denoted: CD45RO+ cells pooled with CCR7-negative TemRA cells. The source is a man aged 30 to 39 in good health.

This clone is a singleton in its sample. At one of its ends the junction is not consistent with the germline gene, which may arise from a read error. The CDR3 region is CASSSTGGGTGELFF. As DNA, the CDR3 is TGTGCTAGCAGCTCGACAGGGGGAGGCACCGGGGAGCTGTTTTTT. The chain joins TRBV7-7 to TRBJ2-2; the match to TRBD1 covers 9 bases. Germline V gives CDR1 SSHAT, CDR2 FNYEAQ (reference sequence). The CDR3 covers 15 residues.

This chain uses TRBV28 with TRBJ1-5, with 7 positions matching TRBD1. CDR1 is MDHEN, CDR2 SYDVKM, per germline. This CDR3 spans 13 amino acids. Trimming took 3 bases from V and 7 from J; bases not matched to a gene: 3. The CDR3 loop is CASSLTGTQPQHF. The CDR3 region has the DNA TGTGCCAGCAGTTTGACAGGGACACAGCCCCAGCATTTT. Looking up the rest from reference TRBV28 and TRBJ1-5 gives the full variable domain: DVKVTQSSRYLVKRTGEKVFLECVQDMDHENMFWYRQDPGLGLRLIYFSYDVKMKEKGDIPEGYSVSREKKERFSLILESASTNQTSMYLCASSLTGTQPQHFGDGTRLSIL.

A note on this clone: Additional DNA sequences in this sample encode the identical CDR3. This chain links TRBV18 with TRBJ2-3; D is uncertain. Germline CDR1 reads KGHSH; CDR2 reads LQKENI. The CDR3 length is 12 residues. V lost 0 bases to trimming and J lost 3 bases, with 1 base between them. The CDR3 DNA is TGTGCCAGCTCACCACCTACAGATACGCAGTATTTT. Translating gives CASSPPTDTQYF. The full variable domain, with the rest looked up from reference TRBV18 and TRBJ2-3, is NAGVMQNPRHLVRRRGQEARLRCSPMKGHSHVYWYRQLPEEGLKFMVYLQKENIIDESGMPKERFSAEFPKEGPSILRIQQVVRGDSAAYFCASSPPTDTQYFGPGTRLTVL.